The source of this T cell receptor beta chain is a study of blood T cell repertoires in COVID-19. On the study more broadly: The United States, Italy and Spain provided the acute and convalescent COVID-19 samples. T cells, B-cell-depleted T cells, or PBMCs supplied cDNA or gDNA.

The CDR3 loop spans 12 amino acids. Germline assignment: CDR1 GTSNPN and CDR2 SVGIG (reference sequence). V lost 0 bases and J lost 4, with 6 bases in between. Two negative PCRs, clearance, or symptom resolution characterized the recovered Cohort 3 donors. Authors' data handling: The assay estimated nucleated cells by amplifying reference gene primers. Clones were read by immunoSEQ multiplex PCR, and TCRdb kept only the in-frame ones, dropping some. V, J and clone size were drawn from that table, and D and trimming were deduced from the DNA. The sample has 500,000 or so clones; about 85% are singletons.

The specimen was PBMCs or T cells enriched from blood (not recorded which). The rearrangement uses TRBV30 and TRBJ1-2; D not certain. This clonotype was obtained from a young woman who had recovered from COVID-19. CDR3 amino acids: CAWSVRFYGYTF. The DNA of the CDR3 is TGTGCCTGGAGTGTACGGTTCTATGGCTACACCTTC. The complete variable domain, with remaining parts taken from reference TRBV30 and TRBJ1-2, reads SQTIHQWPATLVQPVGSPLSLECTVEGTSNPNLYWYRQAAGRGLQLLFYSVGIGQISSEVPQNLSASRPQDRQFILSSKKLLLSDSGFYLCAWSVRFYGYTFGSGTRLTVV.